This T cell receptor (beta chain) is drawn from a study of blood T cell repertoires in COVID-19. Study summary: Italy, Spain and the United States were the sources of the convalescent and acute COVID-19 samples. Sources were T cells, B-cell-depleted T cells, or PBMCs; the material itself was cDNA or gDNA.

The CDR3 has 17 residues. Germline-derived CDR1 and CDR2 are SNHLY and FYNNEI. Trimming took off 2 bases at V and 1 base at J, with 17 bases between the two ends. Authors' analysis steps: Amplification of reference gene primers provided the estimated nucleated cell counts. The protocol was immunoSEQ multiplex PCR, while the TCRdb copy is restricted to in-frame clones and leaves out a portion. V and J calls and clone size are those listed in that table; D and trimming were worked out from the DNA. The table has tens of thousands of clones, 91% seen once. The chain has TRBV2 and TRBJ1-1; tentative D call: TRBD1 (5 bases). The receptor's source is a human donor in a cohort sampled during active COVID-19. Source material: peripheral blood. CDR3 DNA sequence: TGTGCCAGCAGTGAAAAGATAGGCAGGGTCGGGAACACTGAAGCTTTCTTT. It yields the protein CASSEKIGRVGNTEAFF.